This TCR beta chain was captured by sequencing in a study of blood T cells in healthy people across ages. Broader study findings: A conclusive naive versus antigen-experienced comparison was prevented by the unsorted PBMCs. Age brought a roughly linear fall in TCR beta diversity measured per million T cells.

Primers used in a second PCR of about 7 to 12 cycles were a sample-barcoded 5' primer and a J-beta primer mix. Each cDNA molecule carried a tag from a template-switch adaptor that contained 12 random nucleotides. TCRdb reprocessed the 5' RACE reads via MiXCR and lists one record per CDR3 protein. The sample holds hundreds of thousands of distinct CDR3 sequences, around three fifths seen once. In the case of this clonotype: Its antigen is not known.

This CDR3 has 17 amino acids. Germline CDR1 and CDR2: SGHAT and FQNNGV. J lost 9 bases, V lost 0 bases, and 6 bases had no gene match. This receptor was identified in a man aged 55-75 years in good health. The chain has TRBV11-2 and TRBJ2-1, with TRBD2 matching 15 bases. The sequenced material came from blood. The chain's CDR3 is CASSLDGLAGGPSEQFF. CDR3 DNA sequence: TGTGCCAGCAGCTTAGATGGACTAGCGGGGGGGCCATCTGAGCAGTTCTTC.